These T cell receptor beta chains were read from a single sample in a study of shared clonotypes between healthy human individuals. Clones were read by immunoSEQ multiplex PCR, and TCRdb kept only the in-frame ones, dropping some. This table holds roughly 2.5 million clones, 90% to 95% found once. Source material: naive CD4+ T cells sorted from blood. The receptor source for this set is a man between 18 and 35 years old in good health. Each CDR3 is given without its conserved first and last residue. The order of the fields is D gene, J gene, V gene, clone size, CDR3 protein. D genes are given only for firm matches. Some rows have no size entry. The others give once, few or many, or a class for an expanded clone.

D gene: NA; J gene: TRBJ1-5; V gene: TRBV28; clone size: NA; CDR3 protein: ASKGGRYQPQH
D gene: NA; J gene: TRBJ1-1; V gene: TRBV7-8; clone size: few; CDR3 protein: ASSPERRDEAF
D gene: TRBD2; J gene: TRBJ2-5; V gene: TRBV7-9; clone size: NA; CDR3 protein: ASSLTPSGGETQY
D gene: TRBD2; J gene: TRBJ2-5; V gene: TRBV10-3; clone size: NA; CDR3 protein: AARPGLEGETQY
D gene: TRBD2; J gene: TRBJ2-3; V gene: TRBV7-9; clone size: NA; CDR3 protein: ASSPLGLAGGTDTQY
D gene: NA; J gene: TRBJ2-1; V gene: TRBV9; clone size: NA; CDR3 protein: ASSVVTGKNEQF
D gene: NA; J gene: TRBJ2-5; V gene: TRBV10-3; clone size: NA; CDR3 protein: AISESSSETQY
D gene: NA; J gene: TRBJ1-2; V gene: TRBV4-1; clone size: NA; CDR3 protein: ASSHHKDGSFGGYT
D gene: TRBD2; J gene: TRBJ2-3; V gene: TRBV11-2; clone size: NA; CDR3 protein: ASSLDFSGGNTDTQY
D gene: NA; J gene: TRBJ2-6; V gene: TRBV30; clone size: NA; CDR3 protein: AWANGANVLT
D gene: TRBD2; J gene: TRBJ2-7; V gene: TRBV11-3; clone size: NA; CDR3 protein: ASSLASGSSYEQY
D gene: NA; J gene: TRBJ1-1; V gene: TRBV14; clone size: NA; CDR3 protein: ASSHAGSTEAF
D gene: TRBD1; J gene: TRBJ1-6; V gene: TRBV7-8; clone size: NA; CDR3 protein: ASSPTGGSSYNSPLH
D gene: NA; J gene: TRBJ2-5; V gene: TRBV5-6; clone size: NA; CDR3 protein: ASSLVGQETQY
D gene: TRBD2; J gene: TRBJ2-7; V gene: TRBV4-3; clone size: once; CDR3 protein: ASSQGAGDFTYEQY
D gene: NA; J gene: TRBJ2-3; V gene: TRBV14; clone size: NA; CDR3 protein: ASSWAGTDTQY
D gene: TRBD1; J gene: TRBJ2-1; V gene: TRBV7-3; clone size: once; CDR3 protein: ASSLTGGSYNEQF
D gene: NA; J gene: TRBJ2-3; V gene: TRBV7-9; clone size: NA; CDR3 protein: ASSLSALTRTDTQY
D gene: TRBD1; J gene: TRBJ2-7; V gene: TRBV7-8; clone size: NA; CDR3 protein: ASTSWGQGAYEQY
D gene: TRBD1; J gene: TRBJ1-4; V gene: TRBV28; clone size: NA; CDR3 protein: ASSLDRGLGSNEKLF
D gene: NA; J gene: TRBJ1-1; V gene: TRBV7-9; clone size: NA; CDR3 protein: ASSLGDGNTEAF
D gene: NA; J gene: TRBJ2-1; V gene: TRBV29-1; clone size: NA; CDR3 protein: SVTFLNEQF
D gene: TRBD2; J gene: TRBJ2-3; V gene: TRBV5-1; clone size: NA; CDR3 protein: ASRQTSVSTDTQY
D gene: NA; J gene: TRBJ2-7; V gene: TRBV7-8; clone size: NA; CDR3 protein: ASSPPGNYLKQY
D gene: NA; J gene: TRBJ2-1; V gene: TRBV19; clone size: once; CDR3 protein: ASSSYYNEQF
D gene: TRBD1; J gene: TRBJ1-2; V gene: TRBV29-1; clone size: NA; CDR3 protein: SAERDRASGYT
D gene: TRBD1; J gene: TRBJ1-6; V gene: TRBV6-1; clone size: few; CDR3 protein: ASSQGQGTYNSPLH
D gene: TRBD2; J gene: TRBJ2-3; V gene: TRBV5-4; clone size: NA; CDR3 protein: ASSRKGLAGFTSTDTQY
D gene: TRBD1; J gene: TRBJ1-2; V gene: TRBV2; clone size: few; CDR3 protein: ASGTVYGYT
D gene: NA; J gene: TRBJ2-7; V gene: TRBV6-5; clone size: NA; CDR3 protein: ASSTRSGLSYEQY
D gene: NA; J gene: TRBJ1-2; V gene: TRBV2; clone size: NA; CDR3 protein: ASISGGNAGGYT
D gene: NA; J gene: TRBJ2-5; V gene: TRBV14; clone size: NA; CDR3 protein: ASSQEQRETQY
D gene: NA; J gene: TRBJ2-5; V gene: TRBV5-1; clone size: NA; CDR3 protein: ASSPQAVQETQY
D gene: TRBD1; J gene: TRBJ1-4; V gene: TRBV7-9; clone size: few; CDR3 protein: ASSLAGTGFEKLF
D gene: NA; J gene: TRBJ1-1; V gene: TRBV6-5; clone size: NA; CDR3 protein: ASSSPSGNTEAF
D gene: NA; J gene: TRBJ1-5; V gene: TRBV18; clone size: few; CDR3 protein: ASSPGGTQPQH